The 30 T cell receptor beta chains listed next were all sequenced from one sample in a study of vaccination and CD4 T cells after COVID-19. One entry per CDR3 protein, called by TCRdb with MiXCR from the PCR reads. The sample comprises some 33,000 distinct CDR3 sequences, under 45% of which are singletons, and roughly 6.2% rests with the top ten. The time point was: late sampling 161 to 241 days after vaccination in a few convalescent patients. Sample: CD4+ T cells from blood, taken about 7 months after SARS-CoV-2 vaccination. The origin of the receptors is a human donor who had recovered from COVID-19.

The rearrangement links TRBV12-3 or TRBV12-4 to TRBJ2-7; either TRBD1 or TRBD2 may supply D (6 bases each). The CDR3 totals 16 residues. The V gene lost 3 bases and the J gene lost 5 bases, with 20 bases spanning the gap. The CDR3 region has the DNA TGTGCCAGCAGTTTCACCATTATGACAGGCGGGGACGAGCAGTACTTC. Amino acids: CASSFTIMTGGDEQYF.

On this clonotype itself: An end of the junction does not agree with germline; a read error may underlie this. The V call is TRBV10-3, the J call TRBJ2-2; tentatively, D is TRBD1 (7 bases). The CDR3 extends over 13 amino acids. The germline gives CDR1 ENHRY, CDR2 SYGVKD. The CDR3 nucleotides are TGTGCCGGAGGGACAGCGGATGGCGGGGAGCTGTCTTTT. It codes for CAGGTADGGELSF.

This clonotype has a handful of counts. CDR3 nucleotide sequence: TGCAGTGCTAGAGTTTCAGGGGGTAGCACTGAAGCTTTCTTT. It yields the protein CSARVSGGSTEAFF. The chain carries TRBV20-1 and TRBJ1-1; 7 positions match TRBD1. Germline lookup yields CDR1 DFQATT and CDR2 SNEGSKA (reference sequence). With 1 base clipped from V and 4 bases from J, the junction kept 6 bases outside the gene matches. CDR3 length equals 14 residues.

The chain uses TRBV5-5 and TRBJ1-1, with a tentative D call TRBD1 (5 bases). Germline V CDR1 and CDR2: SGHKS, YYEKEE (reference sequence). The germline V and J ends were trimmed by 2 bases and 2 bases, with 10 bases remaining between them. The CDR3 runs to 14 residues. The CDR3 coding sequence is TGTGCCAGCAGCTTTCGGGACGCAAACACTGAAGCTTTCTTT. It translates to CASSFRDANTEAFF.

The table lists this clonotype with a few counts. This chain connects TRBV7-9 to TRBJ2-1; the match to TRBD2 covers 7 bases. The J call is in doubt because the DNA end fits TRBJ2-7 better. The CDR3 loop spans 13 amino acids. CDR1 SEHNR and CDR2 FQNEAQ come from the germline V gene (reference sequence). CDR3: CASSPGGSREQYF. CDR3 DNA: TGTGCCAGCAGTCCAGGCGGGAGCCGCGAGCAGTACTTC.

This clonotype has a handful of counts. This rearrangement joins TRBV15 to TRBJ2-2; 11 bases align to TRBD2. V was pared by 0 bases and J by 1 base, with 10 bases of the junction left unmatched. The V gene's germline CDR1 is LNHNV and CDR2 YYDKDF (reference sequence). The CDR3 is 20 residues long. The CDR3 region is CATSRDRLAGGPLNTGELFF. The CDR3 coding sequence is TGTGCCACCAGCAGAGATCGATTAGCGGGAGGGCCGTTGAACACCGGGGAGCTGTTTTTT.

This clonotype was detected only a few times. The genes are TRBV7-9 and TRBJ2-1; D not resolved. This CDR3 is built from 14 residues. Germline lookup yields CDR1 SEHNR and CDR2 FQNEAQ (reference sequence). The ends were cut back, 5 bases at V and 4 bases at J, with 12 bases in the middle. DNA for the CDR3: TGTGCCAGCAGCCCCCAATTTGGTTACAATGAGCAGTTCTTC. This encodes CASSPQFGYNEQFF.

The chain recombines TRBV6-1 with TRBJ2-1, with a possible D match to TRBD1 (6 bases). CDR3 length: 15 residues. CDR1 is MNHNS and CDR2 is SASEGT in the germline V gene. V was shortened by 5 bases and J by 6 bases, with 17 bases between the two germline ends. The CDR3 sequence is CASSPTPGTPNEQFF. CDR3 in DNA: TGTGCCAGCAGTCCAACCCCCGGGACACCCAATGAGCAGTTCTTC.

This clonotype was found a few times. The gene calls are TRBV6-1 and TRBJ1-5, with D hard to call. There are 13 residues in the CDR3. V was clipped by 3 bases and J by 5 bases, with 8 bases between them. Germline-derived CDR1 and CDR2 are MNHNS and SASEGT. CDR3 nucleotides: TGTGCCAGCAGTGACGGGGTATATCAGCCCCAGCATTTT. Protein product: CASSDGVYQPQHF.

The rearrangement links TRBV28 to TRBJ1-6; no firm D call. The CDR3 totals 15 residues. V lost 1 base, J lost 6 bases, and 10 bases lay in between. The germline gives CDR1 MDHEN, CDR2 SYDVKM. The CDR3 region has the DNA TGTGCCAGCAGTTTATTACGGAATTCTAATTCACCCCTCCACTTT. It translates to CASSLLRNSNSPLHF.

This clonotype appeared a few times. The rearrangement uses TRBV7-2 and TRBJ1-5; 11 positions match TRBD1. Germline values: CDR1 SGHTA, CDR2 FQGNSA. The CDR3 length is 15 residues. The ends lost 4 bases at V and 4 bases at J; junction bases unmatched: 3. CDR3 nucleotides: TGTGCCAGCAGCTGGACAGGGGGCGGTAATCAGCCCCAGCATTTT. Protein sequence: CASSWTGGGNQPQHF.

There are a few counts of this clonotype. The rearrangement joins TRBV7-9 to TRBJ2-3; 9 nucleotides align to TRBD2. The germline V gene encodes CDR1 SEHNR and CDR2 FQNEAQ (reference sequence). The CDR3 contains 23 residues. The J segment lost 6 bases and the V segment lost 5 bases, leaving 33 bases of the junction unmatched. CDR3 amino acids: CASSTQGGVGLGLAGKEADTQYF. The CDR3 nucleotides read TGTGCCAGCAGCACCCAGGGGGGGGTAGGACTGGGTCTAGCGGGAAAGGAGGCGGATACGCAGTATTTT.

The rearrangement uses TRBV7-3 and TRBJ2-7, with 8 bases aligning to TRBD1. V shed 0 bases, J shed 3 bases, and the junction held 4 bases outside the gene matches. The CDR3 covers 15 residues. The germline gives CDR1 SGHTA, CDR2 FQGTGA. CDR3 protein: CASSLTGTGDYEQYF. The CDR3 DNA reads TGTGCCAGCAGCTTAACCGGGACAGGTGACTACGAGCAGTACTTC. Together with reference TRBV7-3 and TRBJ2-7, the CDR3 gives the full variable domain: GAGVSQTPSNKVTEKGKYVELRCDPISGHTALYWYRQSLGQGPEFLIYFQGTGAADDSGLPNDRFFAVRPEGSVSTLKIQRTERGDSAVYLCASSLTGTGDYEQYFGPGTRLTVT.

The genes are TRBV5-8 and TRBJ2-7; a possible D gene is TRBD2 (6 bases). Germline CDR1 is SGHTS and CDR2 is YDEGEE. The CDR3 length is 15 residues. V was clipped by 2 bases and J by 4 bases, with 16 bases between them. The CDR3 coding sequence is TGTGCCAGCAGCTTTCAAGTAGCGGTTACGTACGAGCAGTACTTC. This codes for CASSFQVAVTYEQYF.

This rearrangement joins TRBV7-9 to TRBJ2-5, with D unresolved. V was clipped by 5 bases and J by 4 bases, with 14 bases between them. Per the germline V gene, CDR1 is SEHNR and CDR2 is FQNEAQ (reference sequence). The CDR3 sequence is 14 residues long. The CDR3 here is CASSPGRWGETQYF. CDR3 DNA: TGTGCCAGCAGCCCGGGTCGATGGGGAGAGACCCAGTACTTC.

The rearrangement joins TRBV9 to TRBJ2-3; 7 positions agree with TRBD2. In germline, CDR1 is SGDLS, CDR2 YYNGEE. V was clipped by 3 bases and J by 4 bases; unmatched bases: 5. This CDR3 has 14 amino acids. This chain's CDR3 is CASSDPGLSDTQYF. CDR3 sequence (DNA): TGTGCCAGCAGCGACCCGGGACTATCAGATACGCAGTATTTT.

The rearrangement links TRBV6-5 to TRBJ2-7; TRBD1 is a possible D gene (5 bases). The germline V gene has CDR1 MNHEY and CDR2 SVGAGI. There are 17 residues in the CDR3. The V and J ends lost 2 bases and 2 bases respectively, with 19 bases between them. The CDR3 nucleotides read TGTGCCAGCAGTTACAACCGACAGCAAAGAACAACCTACGAGCAGTACTTC. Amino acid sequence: CASSYNRQQRTTYEQYF.

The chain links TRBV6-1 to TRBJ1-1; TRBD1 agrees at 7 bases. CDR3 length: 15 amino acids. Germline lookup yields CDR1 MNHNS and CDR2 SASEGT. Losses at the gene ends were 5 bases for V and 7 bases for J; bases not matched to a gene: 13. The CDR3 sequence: CASSPNPGQSLEAFF. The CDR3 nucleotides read TGTGCCAGCAGTCCGAATCCGGGACAGTCCCTTGAAGCTTTCTTT.

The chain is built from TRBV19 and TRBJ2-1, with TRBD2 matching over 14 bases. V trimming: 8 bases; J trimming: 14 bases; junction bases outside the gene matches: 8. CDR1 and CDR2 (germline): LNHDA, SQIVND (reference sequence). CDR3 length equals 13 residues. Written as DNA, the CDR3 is TGTGCCAGTGGGACTAGCGGGAGCGGTTCAGAGTTCTTC. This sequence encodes CASGTSGSGSEFF.

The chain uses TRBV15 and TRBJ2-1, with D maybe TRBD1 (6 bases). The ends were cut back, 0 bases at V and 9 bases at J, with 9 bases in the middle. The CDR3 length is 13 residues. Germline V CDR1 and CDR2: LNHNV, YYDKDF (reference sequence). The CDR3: CATSRDRGREQFF. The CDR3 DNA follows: TGTGCCACCAGCAGAGACAGGGGCCGTGAGCAGTTCTTC.

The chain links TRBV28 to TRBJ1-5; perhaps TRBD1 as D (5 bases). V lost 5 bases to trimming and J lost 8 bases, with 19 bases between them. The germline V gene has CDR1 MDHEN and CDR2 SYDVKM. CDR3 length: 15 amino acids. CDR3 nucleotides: TGTGCCAGCAGTCTACCCTCCCGGGACTGGGAGCCCCAGCATTTT. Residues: CASSLPSRDWEPQHF.

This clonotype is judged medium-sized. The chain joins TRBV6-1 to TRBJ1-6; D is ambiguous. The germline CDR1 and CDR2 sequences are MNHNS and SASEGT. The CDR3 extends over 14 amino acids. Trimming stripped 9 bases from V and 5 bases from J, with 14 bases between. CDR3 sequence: CASNTAGNNSPLHF. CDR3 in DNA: TGTGCCAGTAATACCGCCGGGAATAATTCACCCCTCCACTTT.

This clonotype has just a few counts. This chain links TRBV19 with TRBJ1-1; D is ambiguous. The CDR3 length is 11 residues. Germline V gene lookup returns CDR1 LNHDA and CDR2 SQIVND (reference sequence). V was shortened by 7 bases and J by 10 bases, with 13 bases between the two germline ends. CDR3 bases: TGTGCCAGTAAGGGCGCATTAGGAGCTTTCTTT. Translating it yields CASKGALGAFF.

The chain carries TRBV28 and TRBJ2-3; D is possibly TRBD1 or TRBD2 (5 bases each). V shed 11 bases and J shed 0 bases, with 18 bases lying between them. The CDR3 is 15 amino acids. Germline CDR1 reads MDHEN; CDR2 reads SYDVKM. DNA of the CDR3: TGTGCCGTTTCTAGGCAATGGGGGAGCACAGATACGCAGTATTTT. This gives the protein CAVSRQWGSTDTQYF. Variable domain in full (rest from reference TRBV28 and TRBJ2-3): DVKVTQSSRYLVKRTGEKVFLECVQDMDHENMFWYRQDPGLGLRLIYFSYDVKMKEKGDIPEGYSVSREKKERFSLILESASTNQTSMYLCAVSRQWGSTDTQYFGPGTRLTVL.

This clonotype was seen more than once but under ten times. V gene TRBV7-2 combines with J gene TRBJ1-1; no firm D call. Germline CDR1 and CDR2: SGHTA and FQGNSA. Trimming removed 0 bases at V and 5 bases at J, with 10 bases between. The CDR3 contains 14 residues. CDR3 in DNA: TGTGCCAGCAGCTTAGCCGGCAGAACGACTGAAGCTTTCTTT. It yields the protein CASSLAGRTTEAFF.

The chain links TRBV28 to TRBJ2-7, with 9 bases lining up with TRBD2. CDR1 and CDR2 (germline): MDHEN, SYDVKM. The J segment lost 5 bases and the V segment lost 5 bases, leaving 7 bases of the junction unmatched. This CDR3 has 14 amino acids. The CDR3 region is CASSLLASGNEQYF. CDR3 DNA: TGTGCCAGCAGTCTTCTGGCTAGCGGGAACGAGCAGTACTTC.

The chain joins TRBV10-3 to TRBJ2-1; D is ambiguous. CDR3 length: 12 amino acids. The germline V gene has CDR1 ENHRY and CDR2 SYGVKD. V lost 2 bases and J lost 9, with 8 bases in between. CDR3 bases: TGTGCCATCAGTGAGGCCCCCGGTGAGCAGTTCTTC. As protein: CAISEAPGEQFF.

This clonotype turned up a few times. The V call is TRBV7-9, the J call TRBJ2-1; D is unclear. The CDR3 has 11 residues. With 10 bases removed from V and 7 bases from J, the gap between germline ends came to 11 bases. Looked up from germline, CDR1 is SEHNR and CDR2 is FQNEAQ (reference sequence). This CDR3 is CATPIRNEQFF. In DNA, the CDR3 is TGTGCCACCCCAATAAGGAATGAGCAGTTCTTC.

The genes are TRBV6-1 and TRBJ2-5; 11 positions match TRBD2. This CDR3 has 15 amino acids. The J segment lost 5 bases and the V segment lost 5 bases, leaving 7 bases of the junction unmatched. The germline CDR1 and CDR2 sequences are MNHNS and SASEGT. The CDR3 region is CASSLSGRGGETQYF. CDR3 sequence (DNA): TGTGCCAGCAGTCTTAGCGGGAGGGGTGGGGAGACCCAGTACTTC.

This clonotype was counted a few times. CDR3 amino acids: CSVEAREANYGYTF. For the CDR3, the DNA is TGCAGCGTTGAAGCCAGGGAAGCTAACTATGGCTACACCTTC. This sequence joins TRBV29-1 and TRBJ1-2; D might be TRBD1 (5 bases). CDR1 SQVTM and CDR2 ANQGSEA come from the germline V gene. CDR3 length: 14 residues. V was shortened by 1 base and J by 0 bases, with 9 bases between the two germline ends.